This T cell receptor beta chain was captured in a study of OX40 agonist ivuxolimab in advanced cancers. Prior autoimmune disease or systemic immunosuppression barred patients. Blood sampling took place at baseline, cycle 4 day 1, and cycle 7 day 1. Per the germline V gene, CDR1 is SGHRS and CDR2 is YFSETQ. V lost 3 bases to trimming and J lost 3 bases; unmatched junction nucleotides: 9. This CDR3 contains 16 residues. TCRdb's copy holds only in-frame clones and misses some; the assay was immunoSEQ multiplex PCR. This table has about 25,000 clones, approximately 86% appearing once. The origin of this receptor is an adult with an advanced solid tumor such as melanoma, head and neck, liver or kidney cancer. The material sequenced was CD4+ or CD8+ T cells sorted from blood, taken in a trial of the OX40 agonist ivuxolimab. The chain is built from TRBV5-1 and TRBJ2-7, with 10 bases aligning to TRBD2. The CDR3 coding sequence is TGCGCCAGCAGCTGGGGAGGTAGCGGGAGGATCTACGAGCAGTACTTC. It specifies CASSWGGSGRIYEQYF.